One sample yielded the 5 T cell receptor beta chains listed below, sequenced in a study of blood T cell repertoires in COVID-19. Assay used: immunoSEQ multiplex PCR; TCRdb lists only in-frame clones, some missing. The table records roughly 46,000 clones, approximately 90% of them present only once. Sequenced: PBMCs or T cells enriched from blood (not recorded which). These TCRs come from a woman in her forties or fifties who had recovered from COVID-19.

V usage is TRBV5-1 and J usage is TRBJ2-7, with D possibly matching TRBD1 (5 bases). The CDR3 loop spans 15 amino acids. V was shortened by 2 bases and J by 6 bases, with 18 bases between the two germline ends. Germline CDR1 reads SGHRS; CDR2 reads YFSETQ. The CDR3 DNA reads TGCGCCAGCAGCTTAGTCTGGGGCGGTTATGGCGAGCAGTACTTC. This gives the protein CASSLVWGGYGEQYF.

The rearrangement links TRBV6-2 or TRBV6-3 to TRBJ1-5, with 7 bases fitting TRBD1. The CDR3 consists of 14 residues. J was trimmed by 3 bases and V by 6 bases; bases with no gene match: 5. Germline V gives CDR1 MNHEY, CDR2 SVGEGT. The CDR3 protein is CASSRTGDNQPQHF. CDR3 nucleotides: TGTGCCAGCAGCCGGACAGGTGACAATCAGCCCCAGCATTTT.

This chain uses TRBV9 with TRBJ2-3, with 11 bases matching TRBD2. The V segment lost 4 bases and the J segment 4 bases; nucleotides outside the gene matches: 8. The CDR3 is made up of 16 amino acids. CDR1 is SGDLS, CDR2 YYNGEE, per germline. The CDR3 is CASSSSSGGIADTQYF. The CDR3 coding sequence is TGTGCCAGCAGCTCCTCTAGCGGGGGGATCGCAGATACGCAGTATTTT.

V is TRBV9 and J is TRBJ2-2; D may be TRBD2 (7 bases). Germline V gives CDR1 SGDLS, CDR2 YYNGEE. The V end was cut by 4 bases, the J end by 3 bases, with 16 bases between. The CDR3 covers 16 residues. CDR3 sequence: CASSPRGGGDTGELFF. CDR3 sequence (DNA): TGTGCCAGCAGCCCTAGAGGGGGGGGTGACACCGGGGAGCTGTTTTTT.

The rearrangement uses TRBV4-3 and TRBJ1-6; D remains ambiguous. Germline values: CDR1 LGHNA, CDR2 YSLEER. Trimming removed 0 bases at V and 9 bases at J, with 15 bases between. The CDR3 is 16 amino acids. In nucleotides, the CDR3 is TGCGCCAGCAGCCAAGATCTACGGCTGGGAGGTTCACCCCTCCACTTT. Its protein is CASSQDLRLGGSPLHF.